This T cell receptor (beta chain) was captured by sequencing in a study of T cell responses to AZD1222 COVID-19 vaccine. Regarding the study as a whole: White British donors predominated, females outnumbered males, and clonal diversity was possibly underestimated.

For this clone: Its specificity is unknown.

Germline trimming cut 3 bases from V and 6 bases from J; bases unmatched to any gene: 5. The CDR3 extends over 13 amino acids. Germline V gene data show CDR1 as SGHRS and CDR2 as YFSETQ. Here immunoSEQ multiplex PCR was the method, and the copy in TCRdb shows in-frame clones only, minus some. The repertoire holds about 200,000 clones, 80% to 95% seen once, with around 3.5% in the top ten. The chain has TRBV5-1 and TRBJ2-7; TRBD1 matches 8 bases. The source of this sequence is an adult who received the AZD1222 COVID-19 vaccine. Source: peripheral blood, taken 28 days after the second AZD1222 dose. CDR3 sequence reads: CASSSTGEGEQYF. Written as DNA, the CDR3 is TGCGCCAGCAGCTCGACAGGGGAAGGCGAGCAGTACTTC.